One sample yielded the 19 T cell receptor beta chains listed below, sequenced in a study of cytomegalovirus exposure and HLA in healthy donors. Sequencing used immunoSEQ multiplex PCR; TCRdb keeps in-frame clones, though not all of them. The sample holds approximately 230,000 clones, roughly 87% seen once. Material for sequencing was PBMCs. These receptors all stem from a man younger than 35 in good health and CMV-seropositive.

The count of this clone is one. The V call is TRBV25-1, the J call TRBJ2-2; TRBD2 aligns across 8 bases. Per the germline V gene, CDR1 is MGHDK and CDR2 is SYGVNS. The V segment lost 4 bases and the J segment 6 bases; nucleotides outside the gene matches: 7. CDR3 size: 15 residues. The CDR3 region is CASSGSGIVAGELFF. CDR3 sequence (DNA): TGTGCCAGCAGTGGTAGCGGGATAGTAGCCGGGGAGCTGTTTTTT. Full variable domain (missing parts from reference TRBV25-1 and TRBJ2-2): EADIYQTPRYLVIGTGKKITLECSQTMGHDKMYWYQQDPGMELHLIHYSYGVNSTEKGDLSSESTVSRIRTEHFPLTLESARPSHTSQYLCASSGSGIVAGELFFGEGSRLTVL.

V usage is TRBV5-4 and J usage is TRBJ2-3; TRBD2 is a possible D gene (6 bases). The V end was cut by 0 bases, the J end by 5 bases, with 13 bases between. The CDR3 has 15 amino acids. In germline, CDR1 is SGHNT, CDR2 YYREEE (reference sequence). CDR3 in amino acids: CASSLDGGGRDTQYF. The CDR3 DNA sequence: TGTGCCAGCAGCTTGGATGGGGGAGGCAGAGATACGCAGTATTTT.

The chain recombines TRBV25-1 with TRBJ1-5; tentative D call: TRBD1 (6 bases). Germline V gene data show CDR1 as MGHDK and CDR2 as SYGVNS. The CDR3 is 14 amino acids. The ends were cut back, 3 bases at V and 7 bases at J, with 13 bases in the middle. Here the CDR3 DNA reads TGTGCCAGCAGTGACGCGGGGGCAGGACAGCCCCAGCATTTT. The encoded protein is CASSDAGAGQPQHF.

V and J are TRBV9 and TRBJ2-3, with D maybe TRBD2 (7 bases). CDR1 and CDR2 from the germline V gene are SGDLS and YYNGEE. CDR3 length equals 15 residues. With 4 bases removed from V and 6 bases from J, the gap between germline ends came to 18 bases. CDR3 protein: CASSLEGGAWDTQYF. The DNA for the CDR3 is TGTGCCAGCAGCCTCGAGGGGGGGGCCTGGGATACGCAGTATTTT.

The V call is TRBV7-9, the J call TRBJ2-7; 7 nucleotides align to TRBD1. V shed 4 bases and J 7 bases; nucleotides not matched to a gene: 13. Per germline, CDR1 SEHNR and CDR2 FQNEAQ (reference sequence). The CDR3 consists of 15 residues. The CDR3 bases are TGTGCCAGCAGCTCGGGTAGAATAGGGGGCTGGGAGCAGTACTTC. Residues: CASSSGRIGGWEQYF.

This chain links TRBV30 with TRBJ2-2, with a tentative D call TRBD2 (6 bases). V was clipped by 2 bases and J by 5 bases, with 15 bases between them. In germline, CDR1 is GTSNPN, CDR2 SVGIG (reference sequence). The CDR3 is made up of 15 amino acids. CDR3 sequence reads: CAWSSEEGRTGELFF. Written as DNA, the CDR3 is TGTGCCTGGAGTTCGGAGGAGGGGAGAACCGGGGAGCTGTTTTTT.

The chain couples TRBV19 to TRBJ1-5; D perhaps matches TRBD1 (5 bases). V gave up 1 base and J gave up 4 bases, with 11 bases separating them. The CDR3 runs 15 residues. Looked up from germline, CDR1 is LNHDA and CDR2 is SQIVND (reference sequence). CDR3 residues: CASSIGRGLNQPQHF. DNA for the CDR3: TGTGCCAGTAGTATAGGAAGGGGACTAAATCAGCCCCAGCATTTT.

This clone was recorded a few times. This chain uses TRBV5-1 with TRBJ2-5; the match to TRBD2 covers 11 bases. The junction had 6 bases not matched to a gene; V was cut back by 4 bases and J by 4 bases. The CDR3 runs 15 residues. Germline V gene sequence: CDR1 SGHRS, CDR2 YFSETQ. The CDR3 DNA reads TGCGCCAGCAGCCCAACTAGCGGGAGAGGAGAGACCCAGTACTTC. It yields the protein CASSPTSGRGETQYF.

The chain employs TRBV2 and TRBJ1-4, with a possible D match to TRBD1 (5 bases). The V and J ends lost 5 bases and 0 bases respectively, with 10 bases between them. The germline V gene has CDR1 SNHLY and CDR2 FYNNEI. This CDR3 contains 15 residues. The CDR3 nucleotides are TGTGCCAGCAGTCGATCGGGGGCAACTAATGAAAAACTGTTTTTT. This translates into CASSRSGATNEKLFF.

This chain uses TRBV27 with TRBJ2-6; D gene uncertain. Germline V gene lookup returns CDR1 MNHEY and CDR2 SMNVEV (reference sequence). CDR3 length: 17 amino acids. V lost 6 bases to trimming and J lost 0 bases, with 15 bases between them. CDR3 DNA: TGTGCCAGCAGACCCGTGGGCGGATTCTCTGGGGCCAACGTCCTGACTTTC. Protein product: CASRPVGGFSGANVLTF.

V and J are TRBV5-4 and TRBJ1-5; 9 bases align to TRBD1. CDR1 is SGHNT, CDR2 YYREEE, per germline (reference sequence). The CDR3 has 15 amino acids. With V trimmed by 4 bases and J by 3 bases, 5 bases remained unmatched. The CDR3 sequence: CASSAGTGNNQPQHF. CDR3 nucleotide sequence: TGTGCCAGCAGCGCCGGGACAGGGAACAATCAGCCCCAGCATTTT.

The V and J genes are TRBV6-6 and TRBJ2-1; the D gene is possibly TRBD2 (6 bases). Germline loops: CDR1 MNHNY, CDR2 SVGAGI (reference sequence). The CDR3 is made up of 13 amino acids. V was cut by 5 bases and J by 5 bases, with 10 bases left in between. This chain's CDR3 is CASSPGVHNEQFF. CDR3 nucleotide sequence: TGTGCCAGCAGTCCGGGGGTACACAATGAGCAGTTCTTC.

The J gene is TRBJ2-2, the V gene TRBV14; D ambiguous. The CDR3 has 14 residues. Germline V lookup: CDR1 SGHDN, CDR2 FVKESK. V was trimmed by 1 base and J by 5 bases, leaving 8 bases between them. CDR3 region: CASSQAHGTGELFF. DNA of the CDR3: TGTGCCAGCAGCCAAGCACATGGGACCGGGGAGCTGTTTTTT.

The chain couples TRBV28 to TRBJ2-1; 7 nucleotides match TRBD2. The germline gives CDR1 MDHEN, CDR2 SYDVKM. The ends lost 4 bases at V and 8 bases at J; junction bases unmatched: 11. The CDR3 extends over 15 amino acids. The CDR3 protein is CASSSWAGVYHEQFF. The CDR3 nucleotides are TGTGCCAGCAGTTCTTGGGCGGGAGTCTATCATGAGCAGTTCTTC.

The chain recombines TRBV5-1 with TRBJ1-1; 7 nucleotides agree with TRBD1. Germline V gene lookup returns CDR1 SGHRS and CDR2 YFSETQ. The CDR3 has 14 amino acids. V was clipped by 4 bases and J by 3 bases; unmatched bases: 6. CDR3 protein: CASSQTGQDTEAFF. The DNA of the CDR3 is TGCGCCAGCAGCCAGACAGGGCAGGACACTGAAGCTTTCTTT.

The CDR3 DNA sequence: TGCAGTGCTACCAGACTAGTACAGTTCTTC. Translated, it gives CSATRLVQFF. This chain uses TRBV20-1 with TRBJ2-1, with D tentatively TRBD2 (6 bases). Looked up from germline, CDR1 is DFQATT and CDR2 is SNEGSKA (reference sequence). V dropped 4 bases and J dropped 13 bases, with 11 bases sitting between them. There are 10 residues in the CDR3.

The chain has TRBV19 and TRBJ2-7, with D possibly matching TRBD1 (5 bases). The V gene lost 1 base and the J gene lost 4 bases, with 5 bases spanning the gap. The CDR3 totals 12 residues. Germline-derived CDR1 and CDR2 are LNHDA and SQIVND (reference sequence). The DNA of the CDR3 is TGTGCCAGTAGTATAGCAGGGTACGAGCAGTACTTC. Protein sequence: CASSIAGYEQYF. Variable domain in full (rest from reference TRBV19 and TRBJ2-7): DGGITQSPKYLFRKEGQNVTLSCEQNLNHDAMYWYRQDPGQGLRLIYYSQIVNDFQKGDIAEGYSVSREKKESFPLTVTSAQKNPTAFYLCASSIAGYEQYFGPGTRLTVT.

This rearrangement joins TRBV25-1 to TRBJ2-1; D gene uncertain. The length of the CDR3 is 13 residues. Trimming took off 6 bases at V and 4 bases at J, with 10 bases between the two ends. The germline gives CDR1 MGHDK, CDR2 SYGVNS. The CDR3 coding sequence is TGTGCCAGCAGCTCCGGTGGGTACAATGAGCAGTTCTTC. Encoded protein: CASSSGGYNEQFF.

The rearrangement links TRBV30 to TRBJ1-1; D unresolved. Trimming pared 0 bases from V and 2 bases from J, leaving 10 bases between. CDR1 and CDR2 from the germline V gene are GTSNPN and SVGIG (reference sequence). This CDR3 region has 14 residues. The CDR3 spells CAWSVLPTNTEAFF. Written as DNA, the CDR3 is TGTGCCTGGAGTGTACTACCGACAAACACTGAAGCTTTCTTT.